Sequencing of this T cell receptor (beta chain) was carried out in a study of blood T cell repertoires in COVID-19. Study as a whole: Samples taken during acute and convalescent COVID-19 were collected in the United States, Italy and Spain. Sources were T cells, B-cell-depleted T cells, or PBMCs; the material itself was cDNA or gDNA.

The CDR3 is 14 residues long. Germline V gives CDR1 LGHDT, CDR2 YNNKEL (reference sequence). Between the trimmed V and J ends, which lost 5 bases and 0 bases, there was a span of 10 bases. In the source study's methods: Estimation of nucleated cell counts was performed using reference gene primer amplification. Repertoires were generated with immunoSEQ multiplex PCR, while TCRdb's copy carries only in-frame clones and drops some. That table furnishes V, J and clone size, whereas the DNA furnished D and trimming. The sample shows 130,000 to 150,000 clones, about 82% of them seen only once. The sequence derives from a woman aged 35 to 49 with active or convalescent COVID-19. Material for sequencing was peripheral blood. The chain recombines TRBV3-1 (or the pseudogene TRBV3-2) with TRBJ1-1; D perhaps matches TRBD1 (5 bases). The CDR3: CASSWGEMNTEAFF. The CDR3, as DNA: TGTGCCAGCAGCTGGGGGGAAATGAACACTGAAGCTTTCTTT.